The 8 T cell receptor beta chains listed next were all sequenced from one sample in a study of blood T cell repertoires in COVID-19. Sequencing used immunoSEQ multiplex PCR; TCRdb keeps in-frame clones, though not all of them. The sample records around 63,000 clones, about four fifths being singletons. Sequences were obtained from peripheral blood. Receptor source: a woman older than 75 with active or convalescent COVID-19.

The chain joins TRBV10-3 to TRBJ2-3; D gene unclear. The length of the CDR3 is 15 residues. CDR1 and CDR2 from the germline V gene are ENHRY and SYGVKD. V dropped 0 bases and J dropped 5 bases, with 12 bases sitting between them. The chain's CDR3 is CAISESRQTGDTQYF. CDR3 nucleotide sequence: TGTGCCATCAGTGAGTCTCGGCAAACGGGAGATACGCAGTATTTT.

The V call is TRBV5-4, the J call TRBJ2-2; D ambiguous. The germline V gene encodes CDR1 SGHNT and CDR2 YYREEE (reference sequence). CDR3 length: 16 residues. V lost 0 bases and J lost 3, with 12 bases in between. CDR3 residues: CASSLAHLADTGELFF. In DNA form, the CDR3 reads TGTGCCAGCAGCTTGGCCCACCTCGCGGACACCGGGGAGCTGTTTTTT. Combining the CDR3 with reference TRBV5-4 and TRBJ2-2 gives the whole variable domain ETGVTQSPTHLIKTRGQQVTLRCSSQSGHNTVSWYQQALGQGPQFIFQYYREEENGRGNFPPRFSGLQFPNYSSELNVNALELDDSALYLCASSLAHLADTGELFFGEGSRLTVL.

The chain joins TRBV12-3 or TRBV12-4 to TRBJ1-1, with 7 positions matching TRBD1. CDR3 size: 12 residues. V dropped 6 bases and J dropped 11; count of bases not matched to a gene: 9. CDR3: CASSSDRVGAFF. The CDR3, as DNA: TGTGCCAGCAGCTCTGACAGGGTTGGGGCTTTCTTT.

The gene calls are TRBV28 and TRBJ2-2, with 9 bases matching TRBD1. V shed 7 bases, J shed 1 base, and the junction held 4 bases outside the gene matches. The CDR3 sequence is 15 residues long. Germline V gene sequence: CDR1 MDHEN, CDR2 SYDVKM. The CDR3 reads CASKPGQGNTGELFF. The CDR3 DNA reads TGTGCCAGCAAACCGGGACAGGGGAACACCGGGGAGCTGTTTTTT.

This chain connects TRBV7-2 to TRBJ1-5, with a possible D match to TRBD1 (6 bases). The germline gives CDR1 SGHTA, CDR2 FQGNSA. The CDR3 is 19 amino acids. Trimming removed 5 bases from V and 0 bases from J, with 23 bases in between. The CDR3 coding sequence is TGTGCCAGCAGCCCCACCGGACAGCCGGGGATCCCTAGCAATCAGCCCCAGCATTTT. Its translation is CASSPTGQPGIPSNQPQHF.

The chain carries TRBV4-3 and TRBJ1-2, with a possible D match to TRBD1 (5 bases). V was shortened by 2 bases and J by 5 bases, with 12 bases between the two germline ends. The CDR3 sequence is 14 residues long. Per germline, CDR1 LGHNA and CDR2 YSLEER. The CDR3 region is CASSQMSGDYGYTF. CDR3 coding DNA: TGCGCCAGCAGCCAAATGTCGGGGGATTATGGCTACACCTTC.

The V and J genes are TRBV15 and TRBJ1-2, with D uncertain. Germline CDR1 and CDR2: LNHNV and YYDKDF (reference sequence). The CDR3 has 16 residues. Between the trimmed V and J ends, which lost 0 bases and 7 bases, there was a span of 18 bases. The CDR3 loop is CATSRDRGTAHIGYTF. The CDR3 DNA is TGTGCCACCAGCAGAGATCGTGGCACAGCCCATATTGGCTACACCTTC.

The gene calls are TRBV3-1 (or the pseudogene TRBV3-2) and TRBJ1-2, with 12 positions matching TRBD1. Germline-derived CDR1 and CDR2 are LGHDT and YNNKEL (reference sequence). With 3 bases clipped from V and 4 bases from J, the junction kept 6 bases outside the gene matches. The CDR3 is 16 amino acids. Written as DNA, the CDR3 is TGTGCCAGCAGCCAGTGCGGGACAGGGGGCTGCTATGGCTACACCTTC. Translating it yields CASSQCGTGGCYGYTF.